This T cell receptor (beta chain) originates from a study of T cell repertoires in cytomegalovirus infection. Overall study context: CMV epitopes that were recently identified and HLA-C-restricted were used alongside well-studied HLA-B-restricted ones.

With 5 bases clipped from V and 8 bases from J, the junction kept 14 bases outside the gene matches. Germline values: CDR1 SEHNR, CDR2 FQNEAQ (reference sequence). This CDR3 has 15 residues. This clonotype appeared a few times. Its antigen is unidentified. Each CDR3 protein is one row after TCRdb ran MiXCR on the reads. Of over 50,000 distinct CDR3 sequences in the sample, 20% were seen once. Whole-study results and caveats: HLA-C-restricted TCR beta clonotypes specific for CMV led the ex vivo response. Public TCR beta family frequency separated CMV-and-HLA carriers, including in an independent cohort.

The source was CD8+ T cells from cultured PBMCs, collected from culture after CMV antigen stimulation. The V call is TRBV7-9, the J call TRBJ1-2; 7 nucleotides align to TRBD1. The sequence derives from a human donor in good health (CMV status not recorded). Some clones in this sample may be carry-over from other donors' samples. The CDR3: CASSGGQGVVEGYTF. As DNA, the CDR3 is TGTGCCAGCAGCGGTGGGCAGGGGGTCGTCGAAGGCTACACCTTC.